The clone carrying this T cell receptor (beta chain) was seen only once. Measured with immunoSEQ multiplex PCR; TCRdb has only the in-frame clones, and not every one. This table holds roughly 110,000 clones, approximately 90% found once. CDR1 and CDR2 from the germline V gene are SEHNR and FQNEAQ (reference sequence). Trimming pared 5 bases from V and 3 bases from J, leaving 10 bases between. This CDR3 spans 14 amino acids. This entry belongs to a study of OX40 agonist ivuxolimab in advanced cancers. Study information: Ivuxolimab was administered intravenously to patients at 0.01 to 10 mg/kg every 2 weeks.

The chain carries TRBV7-9 and TRBJ1-4, with D unresolved. The sequence was obtained from an adult with an advanced solid tumor such as melanoma, head and neck, liver or kidney cancer. Here the sequenced sample was CD4+ or CD8+ T cells sorted from blood, taken in a trial of the OX40 agonist ivuxolimab. CDR3 in amino acids: CASSPHEPNEKLFF. CDR3 nucleotides: TGTGCCAGCAGCCCCCATGAACCTAATGAAAAACTGTTTTTT.